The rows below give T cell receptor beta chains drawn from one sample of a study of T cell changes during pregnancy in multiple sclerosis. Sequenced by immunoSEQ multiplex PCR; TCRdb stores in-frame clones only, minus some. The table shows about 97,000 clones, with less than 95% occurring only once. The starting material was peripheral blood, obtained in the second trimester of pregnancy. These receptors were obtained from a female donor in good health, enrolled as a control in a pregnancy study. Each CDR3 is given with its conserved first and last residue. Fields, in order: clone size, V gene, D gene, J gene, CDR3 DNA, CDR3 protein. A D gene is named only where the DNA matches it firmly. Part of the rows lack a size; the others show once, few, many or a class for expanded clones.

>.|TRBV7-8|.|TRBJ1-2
TGTGCCAGCAGCTTGGGGCGGGACGCTGGAACTAACTATGGCTACACCTTC
CASSLGRDAGTNYGYTF
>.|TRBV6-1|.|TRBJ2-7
TGTGCCAGCAGCGAGGACTGGGAGGAGCAGTACTTC
CASSEDWEEQYF
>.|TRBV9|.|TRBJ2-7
TGTGCCAGCAGCGCCGGGATCAACCTCTACGAGCAGTACTTC
CASSAGINLYEQYF
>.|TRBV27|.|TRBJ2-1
TGTGCCAGCAGTTCCAGGGAAGGTGATGAGCAGTTCTTC
CASSSREGDEQFF
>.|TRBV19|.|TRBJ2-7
TGTGCCAGTAGTATAGGGGACTCGGAGCAGTACTTC
CASSIGDSEQYF
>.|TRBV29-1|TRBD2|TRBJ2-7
TGCAGCGTTGAAAATAGGCTAGCGGGAGTCTACGAGCAGTACTTC
CSVENRLAGVYEQYF
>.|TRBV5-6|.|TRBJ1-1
TGTGCCAGCACCACGGGGAGGGGTGAGAGGCGGAACACTGAAGCTTTCTTT
CASTTGRGERRNTEAFF
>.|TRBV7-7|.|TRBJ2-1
TGTGCCAGCAGCCCAATGAGGTACAATGAGCAGTTCTTC
CASSPMRYNEQFF
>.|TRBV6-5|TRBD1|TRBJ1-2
TGTGCCAGCAGTACAGGGGCCGTCTATGGCTACACCTTC
CASSTGAVYGYTF
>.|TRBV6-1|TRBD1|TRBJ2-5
TGTGCCAGCGGGGGACAGGGGGAGGGGACCCAGTACTTC
CASGGQGEGTQYF
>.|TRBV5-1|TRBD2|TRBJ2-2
TGCGCCAGCAGCACGGGACTAGCGGGAGTCAACACCGGGGAGCTGTTTTTT
CASSTGLAGVNTGELFF
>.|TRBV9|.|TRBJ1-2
TGTGCCAGCAGCGTAGCTGCCGGCAGGGGAGTCTCTGGCTACACCTTC
CASSVAAGRGVSGYTF
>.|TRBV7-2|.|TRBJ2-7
TGTGCCAGCAGCTTAGTAGCAGGGGCTGTACACGAGCAGTACTTC
CASSLVAGAVHEQYF
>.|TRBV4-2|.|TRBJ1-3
TGTGCCAGCAGCTCGGCGGGATCTGGAAACACCATATATTTT
CASSSAGSGNTIYF
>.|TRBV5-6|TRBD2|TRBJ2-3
TGTGCCAGCAGCTTGGATCTTACTAGCGGGGACACAGATACGCAGTATTTT
CASSLDLTSGDTDTQYF
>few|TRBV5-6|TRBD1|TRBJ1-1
TGTGCCAGCCGACGAACAGGGGCCACTGAAGCTTTCTTT
CASRRTGATEAFF
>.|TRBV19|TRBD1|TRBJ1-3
TGTGCCAGTAGTCCTGGGGGACAGGCGTTTTCTGGAAACACCATATATTTT
CASSPGGQAFSGNTIYF
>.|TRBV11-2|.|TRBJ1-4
TGTGCCAGCAGCCCCAGATTTGCAACTAATGAAAAACTGTTTTTT
CASSPRFATNEKLFF
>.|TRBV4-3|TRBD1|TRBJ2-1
TGCGCCAGCAGCCAAGATCTGTACAGGGGGTACAATGAGCAGTTCTTC
CASSQDLYRGYNEQFF
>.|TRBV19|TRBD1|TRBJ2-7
TGTGCCAGTAGTGAGGGGACAGGTGTATGGTACGAGCAGTACTTC
CASSEGTGVWYEQYF
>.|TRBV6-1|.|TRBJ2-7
TGTGCCAGCAGTGAAGGAAGGACAGCGTTCGACTACGAGCAGTACTTC
CASSEGRTAFDYEQYF
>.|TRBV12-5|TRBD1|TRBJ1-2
TGTGCTAGCTCAGGACAGGGGTATGGCTACACCTTC
CASSGQGYGYTF